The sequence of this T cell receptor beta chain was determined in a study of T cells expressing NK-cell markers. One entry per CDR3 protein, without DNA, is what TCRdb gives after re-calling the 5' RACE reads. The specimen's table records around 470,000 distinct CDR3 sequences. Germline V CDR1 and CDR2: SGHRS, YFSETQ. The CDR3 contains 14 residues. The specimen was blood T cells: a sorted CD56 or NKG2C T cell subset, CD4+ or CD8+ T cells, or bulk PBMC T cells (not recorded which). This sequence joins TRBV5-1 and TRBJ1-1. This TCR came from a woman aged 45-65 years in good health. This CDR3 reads CASSSDSAITEAFF.